The T cell receptor (beta chain) described here comes from a study of OX40 agonist ivuxolimab in advanced cancers. General study results and limits: The investigators did not determine what antigen specificity the expanded peripheral T cells had.

The assay was immunoSEQ multiplex PCR, and TCRdb's table has in-frame clones only and misses some. The repertoire holds more than 100,000 clones, with 80% to 90% as singletons. Comments on this clone: What it recognizes is unknown.

Peripheral blood came from all dose cohorts at three timepoints. CDR3 length: 16 amino acids. Germline V gene lookup returns CDR1 SEHNR and CDR2 FQNEAQ (reference sequence). Trimming shortened V by 5 bases and J by 0 bases, and 16 bases separated the two germline ends. This specimen consisted of CD4+ or CD8+ T cells sorted from blood, obtained in a trial of the OX40 agonist ivuxolimab. The TCR sequence derives from an adult with an advanced solid tumor such as melanoma, head and neck, liver or kidney cancer. This chain uses TRBV7-9 with TRBJ1-1, with D unclear. The CDR3, as DNA: TGTGCCAGCAGCGGCCCCCGGGAGACGATGAACACTGAAGCTTTCTTT. This gives the protein CASSGPRETMNTEAFF.